This T cell receptor beta chain was profiled in a study of blood T cell repertoires in COVID-19. Study summary: From T cells, B-cell-depleted T cells, or PBMCs came the material, which was cDNA or gDNA.

Trimming took 2 bases from V and 4 from J, leaving 11 bases between them. The length of the CDR3 is 15 residues. Germline CDR1 and CDR2: KGHSH and LQKENI. Study processing details: Amplifying reference gene primers gave estimates of nucleated cell counts. Clones were read by immunoSEQ multiplex PCR, and TCRdb kept only the in-frame ones, dropping some. That table furnishes V, J and clone size, whereas the DNA furnished D and trimming. The table shows 290,000 or so clones, with around 90% occurring only once. Everyone who took part was about 18 to 90 years old, and they came from over 20 US areas. This TCR came from a woman in her late teens or twenties with acute COVID-19. V usage is TRBV18 and J usage is TRBJ2-2; possible D gene TRBD2, 5 bases. The sequencing sample was made of PBMCs or T cells enriched from blood (not recorded which). CDR3 protein: CASSPSEGSTGELFF. CDR3 coding DNA: TGTGCCAGCTCACCATCCGAGGGATCCACCGGGGAGCTGTTTTTT.